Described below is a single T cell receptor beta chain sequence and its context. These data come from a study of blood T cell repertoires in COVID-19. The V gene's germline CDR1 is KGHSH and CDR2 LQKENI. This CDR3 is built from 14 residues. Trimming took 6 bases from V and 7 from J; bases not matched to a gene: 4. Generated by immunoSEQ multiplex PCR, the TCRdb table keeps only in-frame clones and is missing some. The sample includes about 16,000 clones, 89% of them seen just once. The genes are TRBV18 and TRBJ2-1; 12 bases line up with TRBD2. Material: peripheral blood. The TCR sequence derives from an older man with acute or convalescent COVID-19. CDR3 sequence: CASSQLAGGNEQFF. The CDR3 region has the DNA TGTGCCAGCTCTCAACTAGCGGGAGGAAATGAGCAGTTCTTC.